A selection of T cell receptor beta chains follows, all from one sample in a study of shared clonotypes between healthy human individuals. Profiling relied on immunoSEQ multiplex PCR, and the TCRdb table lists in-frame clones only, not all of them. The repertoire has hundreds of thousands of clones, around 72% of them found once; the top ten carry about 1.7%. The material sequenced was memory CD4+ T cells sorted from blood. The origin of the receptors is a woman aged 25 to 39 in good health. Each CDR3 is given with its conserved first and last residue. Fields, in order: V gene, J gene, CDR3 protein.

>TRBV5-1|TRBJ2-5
CASSLAWGETQYF
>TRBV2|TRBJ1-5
CASRDQYQPQHF
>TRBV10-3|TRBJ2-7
CAIRETGGDYEQYF
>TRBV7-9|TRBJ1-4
CASSIGTANEKLFF
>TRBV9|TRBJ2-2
CASSVETGGFSGELFF
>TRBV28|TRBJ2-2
CASRRGLGELFF
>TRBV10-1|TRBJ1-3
CASSAGGNTIYF
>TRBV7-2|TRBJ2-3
CASSLTSGATDTQYF
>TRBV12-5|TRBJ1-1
CASGLVLGENTEAFF
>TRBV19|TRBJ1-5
CASSKDRGIQPQHF
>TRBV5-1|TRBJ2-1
CASSPLTSGRAGEQFF
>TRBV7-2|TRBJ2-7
CASSLGSGSYGEQYF
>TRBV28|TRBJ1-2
CASCPDTTNYGYTF
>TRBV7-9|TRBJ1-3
CASSPGILIHTIYF
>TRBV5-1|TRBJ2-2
CASSPGASGIGNTGELFF
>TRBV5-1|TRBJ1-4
CASSLDRGDEKLFF